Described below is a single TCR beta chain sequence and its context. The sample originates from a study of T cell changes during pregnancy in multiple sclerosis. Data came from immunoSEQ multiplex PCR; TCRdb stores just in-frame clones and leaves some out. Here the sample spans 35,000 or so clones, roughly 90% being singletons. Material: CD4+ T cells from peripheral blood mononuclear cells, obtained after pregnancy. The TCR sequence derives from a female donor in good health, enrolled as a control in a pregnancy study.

The CDR3 bases are TGTGCCAGTAGTATCCTCCGACTAGCGGGAGTAGCAGATACGCAGTATTTT. Protein: CASSILRLAGVADTQYF. The genes are TRBV19 and TRBJ2-3; 12 positions agree with TRBD2. Per the germline V gene, CDR1 is LNHDA and CDR2 is SQIVND (reference sequence). The CDR3 runs to 17 residues. V gave up 3 bases and J gave up 4 bases; unmatched junction bases: 8.